This paragraph reports one TCR beta chain. The entry originates in a study of OX40 agonist ivuxolimab in advanced cancers. About the study: Ivuxolimab, which is an agonistic anti-OX40 (CD134) antibody, was administered to the patients.

Libraries were prepared by immunoSEQ multiplex PCR; TCRdb keeps only in-frame clonotypes and omits some of them. The sample yields some 42,000 clones, around 87% seen once. This specimen was CD4+ or CD8+ T cells sorted from blood, taken in a trial of the OX40 agonist ivuxolimab. The sequence was collected from an adult with an advanced solid tumor such as melanoma, head and neck, liver or kidney cancer.

This chain's CDR3 is CASKRFDTEAFF. In nucleotides, the CDR3 is TGTGCCAGCAAGCGGTTTGACACTGAAGCTTTCTTT. The chain carries TRBV5-4 and TRBJ1-1; D gene ambiguous. Germline V gene data show CDR1 as SGHNT and CDR2 as YYREEE (reference sequence). V dropped 6 bases and J dropped 3 bases, with 9 bases sitting between them. The CDR3 extends over 12 amino acids.